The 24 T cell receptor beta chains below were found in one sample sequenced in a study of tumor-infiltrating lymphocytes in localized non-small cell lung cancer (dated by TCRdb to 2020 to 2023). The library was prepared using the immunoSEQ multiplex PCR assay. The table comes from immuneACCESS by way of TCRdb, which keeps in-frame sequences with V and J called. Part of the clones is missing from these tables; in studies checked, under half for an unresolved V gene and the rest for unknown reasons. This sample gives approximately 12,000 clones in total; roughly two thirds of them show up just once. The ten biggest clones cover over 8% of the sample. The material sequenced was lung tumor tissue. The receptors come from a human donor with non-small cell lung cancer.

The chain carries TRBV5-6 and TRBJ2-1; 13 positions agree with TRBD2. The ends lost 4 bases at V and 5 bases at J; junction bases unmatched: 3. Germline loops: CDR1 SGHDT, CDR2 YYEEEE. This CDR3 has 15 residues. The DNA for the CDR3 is TGTGCCAGCAGCGCGACTAGCGGGGGGCACAATGAGCAGTTCTTC. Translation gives CASSATSGGHNEQFF. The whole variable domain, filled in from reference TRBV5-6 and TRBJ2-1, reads DAGVTQSPTHLIKTRGQQVTLRCSPKSGHDTVSWYQQALGQGPQFIFQYYEEEERQRGNFPDRFSGHQFPNYSSELNVNALLLGDSALYLCASSATSGGHNEQFFGPGTRLTVL.

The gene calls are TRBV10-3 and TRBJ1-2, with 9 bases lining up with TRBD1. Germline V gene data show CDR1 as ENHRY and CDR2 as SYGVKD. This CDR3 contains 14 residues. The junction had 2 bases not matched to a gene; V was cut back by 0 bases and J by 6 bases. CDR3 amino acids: CAISESQGADGYTF. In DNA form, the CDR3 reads TGTGCCATCAGTGAGTCACAGGGGGCTGATGGCTACACCTTC.

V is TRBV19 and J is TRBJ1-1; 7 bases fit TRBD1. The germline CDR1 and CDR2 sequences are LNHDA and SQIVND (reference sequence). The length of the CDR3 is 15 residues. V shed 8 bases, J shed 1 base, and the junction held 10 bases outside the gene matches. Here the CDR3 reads CASRSWDSQNTEAFF. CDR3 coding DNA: TGTGCCAGTCGCTCGTGGGACAGCCAGAACACTGAAGCTTTCTTT.

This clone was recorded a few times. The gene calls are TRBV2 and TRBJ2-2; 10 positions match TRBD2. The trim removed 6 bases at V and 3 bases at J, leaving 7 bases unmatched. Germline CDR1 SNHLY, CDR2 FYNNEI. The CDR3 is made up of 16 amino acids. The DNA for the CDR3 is TGTGCCAGCAGAGGCGGACTAGCGGCTCACACCGGGGAGCTGTTTTTT. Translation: CASRGGLAAHTGELFF.

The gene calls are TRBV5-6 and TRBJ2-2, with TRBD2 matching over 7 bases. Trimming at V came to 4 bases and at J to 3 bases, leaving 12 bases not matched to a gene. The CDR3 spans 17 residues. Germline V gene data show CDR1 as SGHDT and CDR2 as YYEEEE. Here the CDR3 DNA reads TGTGCCAGCAGCATCGGGGCTAGCGGTATCCACACCGGGGAGCTGTTTTTT. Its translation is CASSIGASGIHTGELFF.

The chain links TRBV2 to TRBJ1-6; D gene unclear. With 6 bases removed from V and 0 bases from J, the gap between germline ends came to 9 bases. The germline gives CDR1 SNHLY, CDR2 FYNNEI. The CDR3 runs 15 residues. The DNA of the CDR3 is TGTGCCAGCAGCACTTCCACCTCCTATAATTCACCCCTCCACTTT. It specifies CASSTSTSYNSPLHF.

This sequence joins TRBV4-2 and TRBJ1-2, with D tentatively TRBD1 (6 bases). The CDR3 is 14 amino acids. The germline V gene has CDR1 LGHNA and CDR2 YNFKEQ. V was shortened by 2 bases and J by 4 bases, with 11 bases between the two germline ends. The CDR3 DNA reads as TGTGCCAGCAGCCAATCACAGGGAGGCTATGGCTACACCTTC. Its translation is CASSQSQGGYGYTF.

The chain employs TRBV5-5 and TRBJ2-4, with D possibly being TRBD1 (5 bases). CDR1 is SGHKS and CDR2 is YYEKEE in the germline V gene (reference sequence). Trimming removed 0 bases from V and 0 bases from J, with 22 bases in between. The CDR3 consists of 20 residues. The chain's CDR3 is CASSLGSSEDRILAKNIQYF. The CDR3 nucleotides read TGTGCCAGCAGCTTGGGCTCTTCCGAAGACAGAATTCTAGCCAAAAACATTCAGTACTTC.

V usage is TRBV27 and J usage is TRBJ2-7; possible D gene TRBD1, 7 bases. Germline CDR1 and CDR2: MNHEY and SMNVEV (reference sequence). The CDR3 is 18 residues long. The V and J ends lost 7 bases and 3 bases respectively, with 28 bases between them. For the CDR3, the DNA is TGTGCCAGCATGGACAGGCCAGGAGGGTCAAATCGAAACTACGAGCAGTACTTC. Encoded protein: CASMDRPGGSNRNYEQYF.

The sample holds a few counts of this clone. The CDR3, as DNA: TGTGCCAGCAGTGCGGGGTACGAGCAGTACTTC. It encodes CASSAGYEQYF. The chain uses TRBV25-1 and TRBJ2-7, with a weak D call TRBD2 (5 bases). Trimming shortened V by 4 bases and J by 4 bases, and 5 bases separated the two germline ends. The CDR3 extends over 11 amino acids. Germline V gene data show CDR1 as MGHDK and CDR2 as SYGVNS.

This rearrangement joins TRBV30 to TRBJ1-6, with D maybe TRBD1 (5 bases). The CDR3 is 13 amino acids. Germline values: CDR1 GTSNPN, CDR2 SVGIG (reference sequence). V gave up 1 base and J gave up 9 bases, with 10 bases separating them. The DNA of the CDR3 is TGTGCCTGGAGTGGGGGCGGGTCTTCACCCCTCCACTTT. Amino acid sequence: CAWSGGGSSPLHF.

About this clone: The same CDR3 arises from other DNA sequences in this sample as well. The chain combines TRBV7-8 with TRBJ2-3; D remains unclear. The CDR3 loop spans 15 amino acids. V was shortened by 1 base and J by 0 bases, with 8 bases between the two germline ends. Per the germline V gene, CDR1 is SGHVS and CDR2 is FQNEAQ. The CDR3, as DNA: TGTGCCAGCAGCTTAGGACAACCAAGCACAGATACGCAGTATTTT. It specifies CASSLGQPSTDTQYF. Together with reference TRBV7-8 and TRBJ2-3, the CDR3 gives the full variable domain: GAGVSQSPRYKVAKRGQDVALRCDPISGHVSLFWYQQALGQGPEFLTYFQNEAQLDKSGLPSDRFFAERPEGSVSTLKIQRTQQEDSAVYLCASSLGQPSTDTQYFGPGTRLTVL.

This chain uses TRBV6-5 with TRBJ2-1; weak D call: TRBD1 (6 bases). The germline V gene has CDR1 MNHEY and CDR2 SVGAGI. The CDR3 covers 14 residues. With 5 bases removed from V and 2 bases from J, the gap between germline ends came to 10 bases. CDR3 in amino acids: CASSHRDTYNEQFF. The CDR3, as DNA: TGTGCCAGCAGTCACCGGGACACCTACAATGAGCAGTTCTTC.

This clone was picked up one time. The CDR3 bases are TGTGCCAGCAGCTCCCCGGAGGAGGGGGCGTTGTACGAGCAGTACTTC. It specifies CASSSPEEGALYEQYF. This rearrangement joins TRBV7-9 to TRBJ2-7, with D maybe TRBD1 (7 bases). V was cut by 4 bases and J by 4 bases, with 20 bases left in between. The CDR3 has 16 amino acids. Germline V gene lookup returns CDR1 SEHNR and CDR2 FQNEAQ (reference sequence).

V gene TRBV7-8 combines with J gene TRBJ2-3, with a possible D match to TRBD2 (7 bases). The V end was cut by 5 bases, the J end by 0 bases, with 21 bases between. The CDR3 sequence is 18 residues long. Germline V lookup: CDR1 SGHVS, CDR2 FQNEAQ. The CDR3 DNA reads TGTGCCAGCAGCCCAACAGAGGGGGACTATTCTAGCACAGATACGCAGTATTTT. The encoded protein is CASSPTEGDYSSTDTQYF.

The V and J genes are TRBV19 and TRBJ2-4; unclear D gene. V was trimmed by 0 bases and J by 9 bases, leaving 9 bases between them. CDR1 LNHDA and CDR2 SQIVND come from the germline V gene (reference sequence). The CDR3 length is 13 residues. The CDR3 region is CASSIDGQGIQYF. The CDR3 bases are TGTGCCAGTAGTATAGATGGGCAAGGCATTCAGTACTTC.

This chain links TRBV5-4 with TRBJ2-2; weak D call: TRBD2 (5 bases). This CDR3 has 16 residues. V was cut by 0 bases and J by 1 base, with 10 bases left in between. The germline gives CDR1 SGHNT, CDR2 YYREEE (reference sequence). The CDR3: CASSLAGVGNTGELFF. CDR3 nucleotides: TGTGCCAGCAGCTTGGCCGGGGTTGGGAACACCGGGGAGCTGTTTTTT. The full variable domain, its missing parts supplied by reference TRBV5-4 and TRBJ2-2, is ETGVTQSPTHLIKTRGQQVTLRCSSQSGHNTVSWYQQALGQGPQFIFQYYREEENGRGNFPPRFSGLQFPNYSSELNVNALELDDSALYLCASSLAGVGNTGELFFGEGSRLTVL.

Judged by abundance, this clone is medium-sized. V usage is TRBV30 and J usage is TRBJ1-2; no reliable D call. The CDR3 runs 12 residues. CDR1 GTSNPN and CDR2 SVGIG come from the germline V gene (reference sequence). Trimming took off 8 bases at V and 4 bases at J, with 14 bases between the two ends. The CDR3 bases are TGTGCCCAAAGACCGGGAGTCTATGGCTACACCTTC. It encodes CAQRPGVYGYTF.

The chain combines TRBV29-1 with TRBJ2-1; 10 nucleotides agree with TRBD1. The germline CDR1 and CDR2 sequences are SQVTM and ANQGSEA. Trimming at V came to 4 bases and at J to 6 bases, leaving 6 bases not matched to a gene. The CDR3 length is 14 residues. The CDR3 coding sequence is TGCAGCGTTGTCCGGGACAGGGGCATCAATGAGCAGTTCTTC. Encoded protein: CSVVRDRGINEQFF.

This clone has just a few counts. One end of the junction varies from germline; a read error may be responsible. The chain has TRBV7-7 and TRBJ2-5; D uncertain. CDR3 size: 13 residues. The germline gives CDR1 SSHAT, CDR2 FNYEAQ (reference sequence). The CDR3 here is CASSLDGEETQYF. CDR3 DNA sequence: TGTGCTAGCAGCTTAGACGGAGAAGAGACCCAGTACTTC.

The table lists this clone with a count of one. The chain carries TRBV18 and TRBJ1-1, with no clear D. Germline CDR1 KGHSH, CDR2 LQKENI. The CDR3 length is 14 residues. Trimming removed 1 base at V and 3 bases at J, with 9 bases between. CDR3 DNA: TGTGCCAGCTCACCACGAGAACCCGACACTGAAGCTTTCTTT. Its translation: CASSPREPDTEAFF.

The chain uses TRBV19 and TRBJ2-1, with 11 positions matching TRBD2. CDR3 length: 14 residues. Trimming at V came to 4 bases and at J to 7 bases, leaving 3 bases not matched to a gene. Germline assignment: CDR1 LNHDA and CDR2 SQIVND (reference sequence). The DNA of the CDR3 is TGTGCCAGTAGTAGGGGACTAGCGGAAAATGAGCAGTTCTTC. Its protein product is CASSRGLAENEQFF. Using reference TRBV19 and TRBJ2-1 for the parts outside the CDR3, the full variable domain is DGGITQSPKYLFRKEGQNVTLSCEQNLNHDAMYWYRQDPGQGLRLIYYSQIVNDFQKGDIAEGYSVSREKKESFPLTVTSAQKNPTAFYLCASSRGLAENEQFFGPGTRLTVL.

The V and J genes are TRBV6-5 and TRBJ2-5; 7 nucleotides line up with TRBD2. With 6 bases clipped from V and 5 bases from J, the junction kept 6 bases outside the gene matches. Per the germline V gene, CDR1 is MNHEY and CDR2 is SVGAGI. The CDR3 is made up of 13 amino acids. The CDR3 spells CASSLGRRETQYF. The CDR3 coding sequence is TGTGCCAGCAGCCTCGGGAGGCGGGAGACCCAGTACTTC.

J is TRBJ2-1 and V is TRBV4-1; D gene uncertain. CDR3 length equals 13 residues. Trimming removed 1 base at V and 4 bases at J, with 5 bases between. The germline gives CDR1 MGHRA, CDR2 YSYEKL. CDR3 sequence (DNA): TGCGCCAGCAGCCAAGCCGGGTACAATGAGCAGTTCTTC. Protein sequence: CASSQAGYNEQFF.